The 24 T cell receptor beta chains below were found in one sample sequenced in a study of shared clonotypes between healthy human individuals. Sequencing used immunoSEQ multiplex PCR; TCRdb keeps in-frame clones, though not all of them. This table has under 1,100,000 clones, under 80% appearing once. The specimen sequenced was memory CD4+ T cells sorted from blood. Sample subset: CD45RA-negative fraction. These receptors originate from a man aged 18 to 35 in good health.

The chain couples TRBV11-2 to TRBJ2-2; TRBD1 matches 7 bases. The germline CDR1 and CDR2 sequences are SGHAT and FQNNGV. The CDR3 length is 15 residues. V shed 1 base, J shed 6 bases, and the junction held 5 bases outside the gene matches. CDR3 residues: CASSLVGGAAGELFF. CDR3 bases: TGTGCCAGCAGCTTAGTAGGGGGCGCCGCCGGGGAGCTGTTTTTT.

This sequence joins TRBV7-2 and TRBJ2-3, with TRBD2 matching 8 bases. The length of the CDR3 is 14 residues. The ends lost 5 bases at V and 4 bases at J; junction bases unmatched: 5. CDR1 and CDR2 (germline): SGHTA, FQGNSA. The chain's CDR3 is CASSRPGLADTQYF. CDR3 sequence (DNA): TGTGCCAGCAGCCGACCGGGACTAGCAGATACGCAGTATTTT.

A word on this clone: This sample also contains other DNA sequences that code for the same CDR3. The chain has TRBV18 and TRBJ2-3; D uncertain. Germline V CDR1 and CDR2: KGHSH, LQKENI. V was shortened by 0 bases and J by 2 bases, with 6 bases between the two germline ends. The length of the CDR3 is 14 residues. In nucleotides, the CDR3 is TGTGCCAGCTCACCACCGGCCGTCACAGATACGCAGTATTTT. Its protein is CASSPPAVTDTQYF.

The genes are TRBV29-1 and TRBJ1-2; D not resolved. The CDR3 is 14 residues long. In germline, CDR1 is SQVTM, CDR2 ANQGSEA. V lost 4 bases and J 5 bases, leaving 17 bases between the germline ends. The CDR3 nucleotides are TGCAGCGTTGGTTCGGGCCTCGGAGCATATGGCTACACCTTC. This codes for CSVGSGLGAYGYTF.

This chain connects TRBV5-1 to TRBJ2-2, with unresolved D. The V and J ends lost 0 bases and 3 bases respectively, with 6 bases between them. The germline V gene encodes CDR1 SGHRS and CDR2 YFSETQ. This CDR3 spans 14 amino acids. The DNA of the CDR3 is TGCGCCAGCAGCTTGGAGTCTTACACCGGGGAGCTGTTTTTT. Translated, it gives CASSLESYTGELFF.

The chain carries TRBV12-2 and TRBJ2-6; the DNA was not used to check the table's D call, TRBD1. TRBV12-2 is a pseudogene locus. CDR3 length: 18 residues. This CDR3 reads CASRSYGTGSSGANVLTF. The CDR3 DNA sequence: TGTGCAAGTCGCTCCTACGGGACAGGTTCCTCTGGGGCCAACGTCCTGACTTTC.

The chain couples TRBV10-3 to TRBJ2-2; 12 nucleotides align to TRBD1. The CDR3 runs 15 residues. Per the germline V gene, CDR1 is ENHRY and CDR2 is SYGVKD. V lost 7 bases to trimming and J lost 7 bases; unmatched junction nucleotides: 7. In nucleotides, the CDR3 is TGTGCCATCACAGGGGGACAGGGGGCAGTCGGGGAGCTGTTTTTT. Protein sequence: CAITGGQGAVGELFF.

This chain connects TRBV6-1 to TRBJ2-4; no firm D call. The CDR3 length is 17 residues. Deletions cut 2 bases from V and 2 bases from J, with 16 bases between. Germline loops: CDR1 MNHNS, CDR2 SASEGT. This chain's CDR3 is CASSESITYASKNIQYF. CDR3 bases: TGTGCCAGCAGTGAAAGTATTACGTACGCCTCCAAAAACATTCAGTACTTC.

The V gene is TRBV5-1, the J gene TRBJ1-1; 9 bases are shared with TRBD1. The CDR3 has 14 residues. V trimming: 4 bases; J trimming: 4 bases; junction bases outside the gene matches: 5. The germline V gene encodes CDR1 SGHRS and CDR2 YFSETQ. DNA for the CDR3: TGCGCCAGCAGCCCACAGGGGGCGGGCACTGAAGCTTTCTTT. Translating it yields CASSPQGAGTEAFF.

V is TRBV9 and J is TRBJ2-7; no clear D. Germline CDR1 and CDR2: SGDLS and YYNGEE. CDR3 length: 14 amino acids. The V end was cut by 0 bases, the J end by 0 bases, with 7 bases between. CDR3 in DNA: TGTGCCAGCAGCGTAGGGCATTTCTCCTACGAGCAGTACTTC. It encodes CASSVGHFSYEQYF.

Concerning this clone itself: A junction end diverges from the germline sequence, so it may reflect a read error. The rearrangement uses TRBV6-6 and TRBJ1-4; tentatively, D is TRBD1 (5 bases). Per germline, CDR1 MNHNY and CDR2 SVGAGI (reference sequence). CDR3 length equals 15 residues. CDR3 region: CASSHSGGGNEKLFF. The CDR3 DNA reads TGTGCCAGCAGTCACTCTGGCGGGGGTAATGAAAAACTGTTTTTT.

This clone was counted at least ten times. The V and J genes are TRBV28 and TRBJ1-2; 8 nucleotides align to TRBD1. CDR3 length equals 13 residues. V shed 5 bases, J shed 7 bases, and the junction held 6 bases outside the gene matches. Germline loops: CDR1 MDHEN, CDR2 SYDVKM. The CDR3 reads CASSPRTGFGYTF. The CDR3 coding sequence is TGTGCCAGCAGTCCGAGGACAGGGTTTGGCTACACCTTC.

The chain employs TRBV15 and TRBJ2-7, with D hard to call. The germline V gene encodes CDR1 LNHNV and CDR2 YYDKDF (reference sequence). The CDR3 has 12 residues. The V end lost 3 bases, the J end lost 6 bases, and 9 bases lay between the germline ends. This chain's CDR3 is CATSRTDGEQYF. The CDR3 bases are TGTGCCACCAGCAGGACTGACGGCGAGCAGTACTTC.

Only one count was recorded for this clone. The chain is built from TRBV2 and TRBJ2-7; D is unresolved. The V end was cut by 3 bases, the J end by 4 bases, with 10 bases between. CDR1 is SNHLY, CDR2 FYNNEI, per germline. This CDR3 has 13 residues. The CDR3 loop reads CASSDQPRYEQYF. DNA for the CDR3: TGTGCCAGCAGTGATCAACCCCGGTACGAGCAGTACTTC.

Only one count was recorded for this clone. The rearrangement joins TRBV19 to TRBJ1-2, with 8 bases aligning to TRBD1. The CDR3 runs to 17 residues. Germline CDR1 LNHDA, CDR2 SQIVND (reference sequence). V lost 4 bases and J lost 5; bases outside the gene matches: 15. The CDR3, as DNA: TGTGCCAGTAGTACCATATCCCGGAACAGGGGGTTTTATGGCTACACCTTC. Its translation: CASSTISRNRGFYGYTF. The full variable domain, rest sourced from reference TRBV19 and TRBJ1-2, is DGGITQSPKYLFRKEGQNVTLSCEQNLNHDAMYWYRQDPGQGLRLIYYSQIVNDFQKGDIAEGYSVSREKKESFPLTVTSAQKNPTAFYLCASSTISRNRGFYGYTFGSGTRLTVV.

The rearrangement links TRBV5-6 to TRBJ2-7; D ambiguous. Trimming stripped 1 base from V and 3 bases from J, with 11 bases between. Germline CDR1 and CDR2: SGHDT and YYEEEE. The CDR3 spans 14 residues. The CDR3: CASSLQLGIYEQYF. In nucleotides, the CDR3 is TGTGCCAGCAGCTTGCAGCTCGGAATCTACGAGCAGTACTTC.

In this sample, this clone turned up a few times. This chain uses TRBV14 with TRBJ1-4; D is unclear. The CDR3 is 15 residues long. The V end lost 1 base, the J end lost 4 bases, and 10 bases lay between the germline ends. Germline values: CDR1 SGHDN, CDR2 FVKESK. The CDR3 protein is CASSQVGRSNEKLFF. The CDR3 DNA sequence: TGTGCCAGCAGCCAAGTAGGTAGGAGTAATGAAAAACTGTTTTTT.

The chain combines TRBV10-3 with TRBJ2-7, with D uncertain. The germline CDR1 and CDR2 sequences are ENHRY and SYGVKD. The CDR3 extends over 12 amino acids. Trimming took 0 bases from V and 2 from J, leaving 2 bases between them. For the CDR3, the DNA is TGTGCCATCAGTGAGTCTACCTACGAGCAGTACTTC. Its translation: CAISESTYEQYF.

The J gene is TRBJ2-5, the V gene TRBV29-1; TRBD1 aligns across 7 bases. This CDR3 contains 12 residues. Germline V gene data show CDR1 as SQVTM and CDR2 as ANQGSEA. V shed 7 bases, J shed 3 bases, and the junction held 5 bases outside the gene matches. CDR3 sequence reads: CSGGQTKETQYF. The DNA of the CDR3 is TGCAGCGGGGGACAGACAAAAGAGACCCAGTACTTC. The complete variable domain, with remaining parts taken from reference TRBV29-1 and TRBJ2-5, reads SAVISQKPSRDICQRGTSLTIQCQVDSQVTMMFWYRQQPGQSLTLIATANQGSEATYESGFVIDKFPISRPNLTFSTLTVSNMSPEDSSIYLCSGGQTKETQYFGPGTRLLVL.

The CDR3 region is CASSERGGGGTGELFF. DNA of the CDR3: TGTGCCAGCAGTGAACGGGGGGGAGGAGGTACCGGGGAGCTGTTTTTT. The J gene is TRBJ2-2, the V gene TRBV6-1; TRBD2 matches at 8 bases. The germline gives CDR1 MNHNS, CDR2 SASEGT. This CDR3 is 16 amino acids long. The junction had 7 bases not matched to a gene; V was cut back by 2 bases and J by 5 bases.

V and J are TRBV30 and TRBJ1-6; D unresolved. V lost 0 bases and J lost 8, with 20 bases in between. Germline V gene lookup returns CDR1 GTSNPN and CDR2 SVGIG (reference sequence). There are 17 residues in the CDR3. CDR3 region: CAWSVRGAAKADSPLHF. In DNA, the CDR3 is TGTGCCTGGAGTGTACGAGGTGCGGCAAAGGCGGATTCACCCCTCCACTTT.

The CDR3 here is CASSSKGGVEQFF. The CDR3 DNA follows: TGTGCCAGCAGCTCAAAAGGGGGCGTTGAGCAGTTCTTC. The genes are TRBV11-2 and TRBJ2-1; 7 bases match TRBD1. There are 13 residues in the CDR3. Germline values: CDR1 SGHAT, CDR2 FQNNGV. V lost 4 bases and J lost 9; bases outside the gene matches: 6.

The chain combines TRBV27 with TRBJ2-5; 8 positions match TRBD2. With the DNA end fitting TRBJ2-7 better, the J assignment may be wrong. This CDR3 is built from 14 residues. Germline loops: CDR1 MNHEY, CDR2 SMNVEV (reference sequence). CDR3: CASSDSGKHYEQYF. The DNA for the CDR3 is TGTGCCAGCAGTGATAGCGGGAAACACTACGAGCAGTACTTC.

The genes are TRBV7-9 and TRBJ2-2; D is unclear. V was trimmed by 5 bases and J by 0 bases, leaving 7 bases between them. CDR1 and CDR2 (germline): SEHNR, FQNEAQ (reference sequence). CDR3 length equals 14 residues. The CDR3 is CASSPTSNTGELFF. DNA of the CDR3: TGTGCCAGCAGCCCAACATCGAACACCGGGGAGCTGTTTTTT.